This TCR beta chain originates from a study of blood T cell repertoires in COVID-19. Study at large: T cells, B-cell-depleted T cells, or PBMCs provided the cDNA or gDNA that served as material.

As originally analysed: It was from reference gene primer amplification that nucleated cell counts were estimated. Clones were read by immunoSEQ multiplex PCR, and TCRdb kept only the in-frame ones, dropping some. That table supplies the V and J calls and clone size; D and trimming were determined from the DNA. The sample holds over 200,000 clones, approximately 90% seen once. During active infection, Seattle patients enrolled and were then monitored through disease. This CDR3 has 13 amino acids. With V trimmed by 8 bases and J by 0 bases, 3 bases remained unmatched. The germline V gene encodes CDR1 SNHLY and CDR2 FYNNEI.

Sequenced sample: peripheral blood. The chain carries TRBV2 and TRBJ1-1; 7 nucleotides line up with TRBD1. This sequence originates from a man between 25 and 39 years old with COVID-19, enrolled during active disease. The CDR3 here is CASSDRLNTEAFF. CDR3 DNA sequence: TGTGCCAGCTCGGACAGGCTGAACACTGAAGCTTTCTTT.